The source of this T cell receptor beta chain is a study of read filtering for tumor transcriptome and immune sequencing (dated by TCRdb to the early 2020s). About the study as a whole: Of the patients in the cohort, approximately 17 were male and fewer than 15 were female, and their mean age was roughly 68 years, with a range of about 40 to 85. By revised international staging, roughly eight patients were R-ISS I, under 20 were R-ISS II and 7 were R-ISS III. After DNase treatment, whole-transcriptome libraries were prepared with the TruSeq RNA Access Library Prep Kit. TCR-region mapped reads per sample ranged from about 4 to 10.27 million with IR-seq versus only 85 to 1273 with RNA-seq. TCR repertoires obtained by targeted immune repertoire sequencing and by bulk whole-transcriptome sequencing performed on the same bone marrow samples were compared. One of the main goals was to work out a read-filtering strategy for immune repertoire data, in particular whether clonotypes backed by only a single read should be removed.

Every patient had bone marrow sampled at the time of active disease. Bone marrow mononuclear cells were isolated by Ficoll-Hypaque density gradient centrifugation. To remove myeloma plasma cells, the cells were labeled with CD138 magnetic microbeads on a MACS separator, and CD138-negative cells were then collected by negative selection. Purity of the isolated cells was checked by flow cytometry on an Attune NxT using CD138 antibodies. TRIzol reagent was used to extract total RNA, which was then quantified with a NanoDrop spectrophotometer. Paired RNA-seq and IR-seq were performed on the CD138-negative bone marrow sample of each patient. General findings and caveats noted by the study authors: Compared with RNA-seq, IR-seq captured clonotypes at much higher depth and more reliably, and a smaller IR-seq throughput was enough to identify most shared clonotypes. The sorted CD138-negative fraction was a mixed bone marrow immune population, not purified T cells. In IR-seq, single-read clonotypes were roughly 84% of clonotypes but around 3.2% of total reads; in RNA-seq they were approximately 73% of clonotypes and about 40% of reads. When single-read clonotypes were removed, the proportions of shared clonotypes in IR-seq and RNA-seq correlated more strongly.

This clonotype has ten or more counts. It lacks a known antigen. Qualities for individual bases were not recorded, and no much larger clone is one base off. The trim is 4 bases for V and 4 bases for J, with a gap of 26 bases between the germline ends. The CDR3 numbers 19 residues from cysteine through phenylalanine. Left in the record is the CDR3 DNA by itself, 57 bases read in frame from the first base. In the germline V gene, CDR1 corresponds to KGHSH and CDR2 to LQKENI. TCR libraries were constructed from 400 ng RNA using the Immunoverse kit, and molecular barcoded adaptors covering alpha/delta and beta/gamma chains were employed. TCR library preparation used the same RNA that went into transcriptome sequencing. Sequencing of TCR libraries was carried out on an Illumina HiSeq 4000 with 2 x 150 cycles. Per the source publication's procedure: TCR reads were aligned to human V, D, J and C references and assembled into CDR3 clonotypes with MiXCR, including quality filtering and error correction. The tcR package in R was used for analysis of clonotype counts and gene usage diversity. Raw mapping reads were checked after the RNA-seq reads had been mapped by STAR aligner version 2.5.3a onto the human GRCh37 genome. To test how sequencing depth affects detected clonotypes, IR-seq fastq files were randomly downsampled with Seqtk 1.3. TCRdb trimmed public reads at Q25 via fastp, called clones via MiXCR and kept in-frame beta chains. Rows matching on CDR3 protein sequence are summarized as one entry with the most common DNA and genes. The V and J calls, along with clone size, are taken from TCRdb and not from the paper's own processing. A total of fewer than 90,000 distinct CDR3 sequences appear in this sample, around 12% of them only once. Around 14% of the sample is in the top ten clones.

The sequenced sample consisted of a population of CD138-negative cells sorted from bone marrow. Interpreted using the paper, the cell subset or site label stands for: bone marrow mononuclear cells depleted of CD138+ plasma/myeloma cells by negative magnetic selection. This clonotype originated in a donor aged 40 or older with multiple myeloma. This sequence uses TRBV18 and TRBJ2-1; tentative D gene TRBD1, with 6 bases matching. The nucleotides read TGTGCCAGCTCACAACCGGGACAAAGTCAGTTGGGTCGATACAATGAGCAGTTCTTC. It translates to CASSQPGQSQLGRYNEQFF.